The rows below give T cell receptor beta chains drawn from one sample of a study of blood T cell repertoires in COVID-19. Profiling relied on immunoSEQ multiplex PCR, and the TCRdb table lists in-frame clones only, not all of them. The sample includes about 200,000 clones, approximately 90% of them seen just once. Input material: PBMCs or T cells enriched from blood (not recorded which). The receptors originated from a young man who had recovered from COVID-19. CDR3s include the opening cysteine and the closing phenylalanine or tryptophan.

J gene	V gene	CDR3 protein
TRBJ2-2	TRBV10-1	CASSETAGELFF
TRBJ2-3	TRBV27	CASSLSGGLTDTQYF
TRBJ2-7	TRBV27	CASSFSGTSSYEQYF
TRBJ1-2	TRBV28	CASSLSVKGQVYGYTF
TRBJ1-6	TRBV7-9	CASKMRGPSNYNSPLHF
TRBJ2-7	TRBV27	CASSSLAGTSGVRFSYEQYF
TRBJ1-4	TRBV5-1	CASSSNPIQGGNEKLFF
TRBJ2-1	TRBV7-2	CASSLSVWVGDEQFF
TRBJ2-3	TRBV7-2	CASSLRPSGTSNTQYF
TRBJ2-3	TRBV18	CASSPPSGGEDTQYF
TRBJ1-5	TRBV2	CASSDELNQPQHF
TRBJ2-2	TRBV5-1	CASSLGQPNTGELFF
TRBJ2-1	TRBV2	CASSPLAGLINEQFF
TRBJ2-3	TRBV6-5	CASSYSKGAADTQYF
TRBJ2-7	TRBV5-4	CASSPQGAVDSEQYF
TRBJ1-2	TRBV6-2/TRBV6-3	CASSYTGDYGYTF
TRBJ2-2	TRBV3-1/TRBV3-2	CASRTGVPNTGELFF
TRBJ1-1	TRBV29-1	CSVVWDRNTEAFF
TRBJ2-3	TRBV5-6	CASSTRDRVLDTQYF
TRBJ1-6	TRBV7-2	CASSLDRDTYNSPLHF
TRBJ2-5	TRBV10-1	CASSAASGGLETQYF
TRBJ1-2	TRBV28	CASSREISANYGYTF
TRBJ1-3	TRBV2	CASTADASSGNTIYF
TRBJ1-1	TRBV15	CATSRDVGVWGHFEAFF
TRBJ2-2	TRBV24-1	CATRTGGDSGELFF
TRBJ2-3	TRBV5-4	CASSPRLAGGHLDTQYF
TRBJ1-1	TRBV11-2	CASSLNTGLNEAFF
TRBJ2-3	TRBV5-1	CATATGGSTDTQYF
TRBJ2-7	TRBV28	CASSLSGASYEQYF
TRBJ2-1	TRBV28	CASSRGMSYNEQFF
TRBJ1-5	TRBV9	CASSTGTDQPQHF
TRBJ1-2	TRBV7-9	CASSPSGSGPVNTF
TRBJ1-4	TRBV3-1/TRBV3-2	CASSQDTGPTNEKLFF